Below, 15 T cell receptor beta chains from the same sample are listed, as sequenced in a study of T cell repertoires in ileal Crohn's disease. The data were produced by immunoSEQ multiplex PCR, yet TCRdb's version contains in-frame clones alone and is incomplete. The table shows 11,000 to 15,000 clones, with around four fifths occurring only once. Sequencing input: ileal tissue. The receptor set was obtained from an adult with Crohn's disease.

The rearrangement joins TRBV6-6 to TRBJ2-7; no reliable D call. There are 14 residues in the CDR3. V was pared by 0 bases and J by 0 bases, with 6 bases between. Germline CDR1 reads MNHNY; CDR2 reads SVGAGI (reference sequence). DNA for the CDR3: TGTGCCAGCAGTTACTCCCCAGACTCCTACGAGCAGTACTTC. Amino acids: CASSYSPDSYEQYF.

Here the CDR3 DNA reads TGTGCCAGCAGTCTTCCGGGACATAAGTTCCATGAGCAGTTCTTC. Amino acid sequence: CASSLPGHKFHEQFF. This chain uses TRBV6-5 with TRBJ2-1; D is possibly TRBD1 (6 bases). The CDR3 covers 15 residues. Germline V gene data show CDR1 as MNHEY and CDR2 as SVGAGI. The V and J ends lost 5 bases and 8 bases respectively, with 19 bases between them.

The chain links TRBV5-4 to TRBJ2-7; D might be TRBD2 (6 bases). Between the trimmed V and J ends, which lost 0 bases and 0 bases, there was a span of 13 bases. This CDR3 is 16 amino acids long. Germline V gene lookup returns CDR1 SGHNT and CDR2 YYREEE (reference sequence). The CDR3 reads CASSLGSGPASYEQYF. CDR3 bases: TGTGCCAGCAGCTTGGGGAGCGGGCCTGCCTCCTACGAGCAGTACTTC. The full variable domain, its missing parts supplied by reference TRBV5-4 and TRBJ2-7, is ETGVTQSPTHLIKTRGQQVTLRCSSQSGHNTVSWYQQALGQGPQFIFQYYREEENGRGNFPPRFSGLQFPNYSSELNVNALELDDSALYLCASSLGSGPASYEQYFGPGTRLTVT.

The chain employs TRBV6-1 and TRBJ1-5; 8 nucleotides match TRBD1. Germline values: CDR1 MNHNS, CDR2 SASEGT. The CDR3 sequence is 17 residues long. V was clipped by 1 base and J by 5 bases; unmatched bases: 10. Written as DNA, the CDR3 is TGTGCCAGCAGTGAAGAAGTGGACAGGGTCGGATATCAGCCCCAGCATTTT. Residues: CASSEEVDRVGYQPQHF.

The rearrangement joins TRBV29-1 to TRBJ2-1; D is unresolved. Looked up from germline, CDR1 is SQVTM and CDR2 is ANQGSEA. V lost 3 bases and J lost 3, with 12 bases in between. The CDR3 has 14 residues. Here the CDR3 reads CSVESRNIYNEQFF. The CDR3 nucleotides read TGCAGCGTTGAGAGCAGGAATATCTACAATGAGCAGTTCTTC.

The genes are TRBV7-2 and TRBJ1-3, with 9 positions matching TRBD1. Per the germline V gene, CDR1 is SGHTA and CDR2 is FQGNSA. The CDR3 contains 14 residues. V trimming: 5 bases; J trimming: 10 bases; junction bases outside the gene matches: 9. The CDR3 here is CASSAPGQGRTIYF. Written as DNA, the CDR3 is TGTGCCAGCAGCGCCCCGGGACAGGGAAGGACCATATATTTT. Complete variable domain (other parts from reference TRBV7-2 and TRBJ1-3): GAGVSQSPSNKVTEKGKDVELRCDPISGHTALYWYRQSLGQGLEFLIYFQGNSAPDKSGLPSDRFSAERTGGSVSTLTIQRTQQEDSAVYLCASSAPGQGRTIYFGEGSWLTVV.

The rearrangement links TRBV9 to TRBJ2-1; 7 nucleotides agree with TRBD1. Germline CDR1 SGDLS, CDR2 YYNGEE. V lost 0 bases and J lost 4; bases outside the gene matches: 7. This CDR3 has 16 amino acids. The chain's CDR3 is CASSVATGQVYNEQFF. The CDR3 nucleotides are TGTGCCAGCAGCGTAGCTACAGGACAGGTGTACAATGAGCAGTTCTTC.

This chain links TRBV9 with TRBJ2-5; 7 bases line up with TRBD2. Trimming cost V 2 bases and J 1 base; bases outside gene matches: 5. The CDR3 has 15 amino acids. Germline V gene sequence: CDR1 SGDLS, CDR2 YYNGEE. The DNA for the CDR3 is TGTGCCAGCAGCGTGGGATGGGGGGGCCAAGAGACCCAGTACTTC. Its translation: CASSVGWGGQETQYF. The full variable domain, its missing parts supplied by reference TRBV9 and TRBJ2-5, is DSGVTQTPKHLITATGQRVTLRCSPRSGDLSVYWYQQSLDQGLQFLIQYYNGEERAKGNILERFSAQQFPDLHSELNLSSLELGDSALYFCASSVGWGGQETQYFGPGTRLLVL.

The chain is built from TRBV5-1 and TRBJ1-6; D remains unclear. Germline loops: CDR1 SGHRS, CDR2 YFSETQ. The CDR3 runs to 15 residues. Trimming removed 0 bases at V and 6 bases at J, with 10 bases between. The CDR3: CASSLESGINSPLHF. The CDR3 region has the DNA TGCGCCAGCAGCTTGGAGTCAGGCATTAATTCACCCCTCCACTTT.

Notes on this clone: One end of the junction does not line up with germline, which may come from a read error. The gene calls are TRBV7-7 and TRBJ2-1; 9 bases align to TRBD2. This CDR3 has 15 residues. The V gene's germline CDR1 is SSHAT and CDR2 FNYEAQ (reference sequence). The CDR3: CASSLEASGNNEQFF. CDR3 DNA: TGTGCTAGCAGCTTAGAGGCTAGCGGGAACAATGAGCAGTTCTTC.

Only one count was recorded for this clone. The chain recombines TRBV2 with TRBJ1-2, with 7 bases that match TRBD1. The length of the CDR3 is 13 residues. Germline trimming cut 11 bases from V and 5 bases from J; bases unmatched to any gene: 11. Germline V lookup: CDR1 SNHLY, CDR2 FYNNEI. The CDR3 protein is CAGRDRERYGYTF. In DNA, the CDR3 is TGTGCCGGCCGCGACAGGGAAAGGTATGGCTACACCTTC.

The gene calls are TRBV11-3 and TRBJ1-2; possible D gene TRBD1, 5 bases. The V end was cut by 3 bases, the J end by 1 base, with 15 bases between. Germline CDR1 SGHNT, CDR2 YENEEA. This CDR3 spans 16 amino acids. CDR3: CASSLRQPYLNYGYTF. CDR3 nucleotide sequence: TGTGCCAGCAGCTTGCGACAGCCTTACCTTAACTATGGCTACACCTTC.

The chain uses TRBV7-8 and TRBJ2-7; D call uncertain. This CDR3 region has 15 residues. Per the germline V gene, CDR1 is SGHVS and CDR2 is FQNEAQ. V was pared by 4 bases and J by 3 bases, with 16 bases between. CDR3 protein: CASSSYPGPHYEQYF. In DNA form, the CDR3 reads TGTGCCAGCAGCTCCTATCCAGGCCCACACTACGAGCAGTACTTC.

The rearrangement uses TRBV4-1 and TRBJ2-7; 7 bases agree with TRBD2. The ends lost 0 bases at V and 2 bases at J; junction bases unmatched: 10. This CDR3 spans 17 amino acids. The germline V gene encodes CDR1 MGHRA and CDR2 YSYEKL. The CDR3 DNA reads as TGCGCCAGCAGCCAAGACCAAGTAGTGGGAGGGCCCTACGAGCAGTACTTC. It codes for CASSQDQVVGGPYEQYF.

The count of this clone is one. The chain is built from TRBV9 and TRBJ2-1; D is unclear. Germline V lookup: CDR1 SGDLS, CDR2 YYNGEE. The V end was cut by 2 bases, the J end by 7 bases, with 10 bases between. This CDR3 has 13 amino acids. This CDR3 reads CASSVPNANEQFF. The CDR3, as DNA: TGTGCCAGCAGCGTTCCCAACGCGAATGAGCAGTTCTTC.